This T cell receptor (beta chain) was retrieved from a study of CD8 T cells in ankylosing spondylitis. TCRdb passed the 5' RACE reads through MiXCR, listing each CDR3 protein once. The data contain more than 200,000 distinct CDR3 sequences, roughly a quarter of them singletons. Turning to this clonotype: The antigen is undetermined.

The CDR3 contains 13 residues. The germline CDR1 and CDR2 sequences are MNHEY and SMNVEV (reference sequence). The V gene lost 6 bases and the J gene lost 5 bases, with 13 bases spanning the gap. Study-wide findings and caveats: Disease-linked clones proved CD8+ and comparatively uncommon in peripheral blood. The study identified a TCR beta motif of several highly homologous variants that appeared characteristic of ankylosing spondylitis blood. Reports say disease-linked clones showed up significantly more in matched ankylosing spondylitis synovial fluid.

This rearrangement joins TRBV27 to TRBJ2-5, with unresolved D. This clonotype was sampled from a male donor with ankylosing spondylitis or in good health (not recorded which). Sample: blood, either unsorted or a sorted T cell fraction (not recorded which). CDR3 in amino acids: CASSQRLWETQYF. As DNA, the CDR3 is TGTGCCAGCAGCCAGAGGCTGTGGGAGACCCAGTACTTC.